Following are 3 T cell receptor beta chains from one sample sequenced in a study of T cell repertoires in cytomegalovirus infection. TCRdb recomputed calls from the reads with MiXCR, one row per CDR3 protein. Among 560,000 or so distinct CDR3 sequences, approximately 16% were seen once, and the ten largest hold roughly a quarter. What was sequenced was CD8+ T cells from PBMCs. These TCRs come from a human donor in good health (CMV status not recorded). Some clones in this sample may be carry-over from other donors' samples.

The chain is built from TRBV9 and TRBJ1-5, with D perhaps matching TRBD1 (5 bases). V was clipped by 4 bases and J by 4 bases, with 15 bases between them. Germline V gene sequence: CDR1 SGDLS, CDR2 YYNGEE. The CDR3 is 15 residues long. CDR3 nucleotides: TGTGCCAGCAGCCTCCGGACAATCTGTAATCAGCCCCAGCATTTT. Its translation is CASSLRTICNQPQHF.

In the case of this clonotype: A much larger clone differs from this one at a single base, so this may be a read error. This rearrangement joins TRBV12-3 or TRBV12-4 to TRBJ1-2; the match to TRBD1 covers 12 bases. This CDR3 is 15 amino acids long. J gave up 6 bases and V 7 bases, and 9 bases lay outside the gene matches. This CDR3 is CASIKGQGASHGYTF. In nucleotides, the CDR3 is TGTGCCAGCATCAAGGGACAGGGGGCTTCTCATGGCTACACCTTC.

This chain uses TRBV18 with TRBJ2-1, with D hard to call. Trimming removed 3 bases at V and 0 bases at J, with 12 bases between. Germline CDR1 is KGHSH and CDR2 is LQKENI. This CDR3 region has 16 residues. CDR3: CASSPLGSDSYNEQFF. The CDR3 DNA follows: TGTGCCAGCTCACCCCTGGGTTCCGACTCCTACAATGAGCAGTTCTTC.